These 20 T cell receptor beta chains were all obtained from the same sample, sequenced in a study of identical twins. TCRdb itself ran the 5' RACE reads through MiXCR, one entry per CDR3 protein. The sample lists hundreds of thousands of distinct CDR3 sequences; under 9% were seen once. These data were also reused for a study on yellow fever vaccine responses in identical twins.

Material: PBMCs. These TCRs come from a woman younger than 35 in good health.

With respect to this clonotype: A clone one base away is much larger, so this may be a read error. This sequence joins TRBV5-1 and TRBJ2-3, with D tentatively TRBD1 (5 bases). The CDR3 is 15 amino acids. CDR1 is SGHRS and CDR2 is YFSETQ in the germline V gene. CDR3 loop: CASSVQGPGADTRYF. CDR3 coding DNA: TGCGCCAGCTCCGTTCAGGGCCCGGGCGCAGATACGCGGTATTTT.

The CDR3 here is CASTRQGVSTDTQYF. Here the CDR3 DNA reads TGTGCCAGCACCCGACAGGGGGTTAGCACAGATACGCAGTATTTT. The V gene is TRBV2, the J gene TRBJ2-3, with 9 nucleotides matching TRBD1. Germline CDR1 is SNHLY and CDR2 is FYNNEI. V lost 7 bases, J lost 0 bases, and 5 bases stayed unmatched. The CDR3 has 15 residues.

This clonotype was recorded at least ten times. The gene calls are TRBV5-5 and TRBJ2-1, with TRBD2 identical over 10 bases. Looked up from germline, CDR1 is SGHKS and CDR2 is YYEKEE (reference sequence). The CDR3 loop spans 14 amino acids. With 7 bases clipped from V and 3 bases from J, the junction kept 4 bases outside the gene matches. CDR3 nucleotides: TGTGCCAGCCGGGGACTAGCGAGCTACAATGAGCAGTTCTTC. Translation gives CASRGLASYNEQFF.

The genes are TRBV11-2 and TRBJ2-4; TRBD2 might be the D (5 bases). Germline values: CDR1 SGHAT, CDR2 FQNNGV. The CDR3 is 14 amino acids. Trimming stripped 1 base from V and 9 bases from J, with 13 bases between. The CDR3 sequence is CASSLGRQESIQYF. CDR3 DNA: TGTGCCAGCAGCTTAGGGAGGCAGGAGAGCATTCAGTACTTC.

This clonotype was detected ten times or more. The genes are TRBV6-5 and TRBJ2-3; 8 bases line up with TRBD2. Germline V gives CDR1 MNHEY, CDR2 SVGAGI. The CDR3 is 15 residues long. The junction had 9 bases not matched to a gene; V was cut back by 2 bases and J by 8 bases. DNA for the CDR3: TGTGCCAGCAGTTACGCAGCGGGAGAAGGGTCTACGCAGTATTTT. Protein product: CASSYAAGEGSTQYF.

The DNA of the CDR3 is TGTGCCAGCAGTTACGGGGTTCGGAGGCCGGACACTGAAGCTTTCTTT. It translates to CASSYGVRRPDTEAFF. The rearrangement links TRBV6-5 to TRBJ1-1; D uncertain. The CDR3 sequence is 16 residues long. Per the germline V gene, CDR1 is MNHEY and CDR2 is SVGAGI. Trimming left V 2 bases short and J 3 bases short, with 16 bases between.

The V call is TRBV6-1, the J call TRBJ2-1; D ambiguous. Between the trimmed V and J ends, which lost 6 bases and 4 bases, there was a span of 13 bases. The CDR3 contains 14 residues. Per germline, CDR1 MNHNS and CDR2 SASEGT. The CDR3 DNA reads as TGTGCCAGCAGCCTAAGCCCTGAATACAATGAGCAGTTCTTC. Its protein product is CASSLSPEYNEQFF.

This clonotype came up a few times. The chain is built from TRBV6-5 and TRBJ2-1, with TRBD1 matching over 7 bases. With V trimmed by 4 bases and J by 5 bases, 8 bases remained unmatched. This CDR3 is built from 15 residues. Germline values: CDR1 MNHEY, CDR2 SVGAGI. CDR3 loop: CASSLEGARHNEQFF. In DNA, the CDR3 is TGTGCCAGCAGTTTAGAGGGGGCGCGCCACAATGAGCAGTTCTTC.

This clonotype was seen a few times. V gene TRBV14 combines with J gene TRBJ2-2, with D uncertain. The CDR3 totals 13 residues. The V gene's germline CDR1 is SGHDN and CDR2 FVKESK. Trimming stripped 5 bases from V and 4 bases from J, with 8 bases between. CDR3 amino acids: CASSFYRTGELFF. The DNA of the CDR3 is TGTGCCAGCAGCTTCTACCGCACCGGGGAGCTGTTTTTT.

This clonotype was counted only a few times. The V call is TRBV5-1, the J call TRBJ2-1, with a weak D call TRBD2 (5 bases). The CDR3 is 14 amino acids. Germline V gene data show CDR1 as SGHRS and CDR2 as YFSETQ. Trimming took off 5 bases at V and 5 bases at J, with 14 bases between the two ends. The CDR3 protein is CASSPLLDHNEQFF. CDR3 sequence (DNA): TGCGCCAGCAGTCCCCTACTAGACCACAATGAGCAGTTCTTC.

The table lists this clonotype with many counts. This rearrangement joins TRBV12-3 or TRBV12-4 to TRBJ2-1; TRBD2 aligns across 11 bases. V was clipped by 6 bases and J by 3 bases; unmatched bases: 4. CDR3 length: 15 residues. CDR3 loop: CASSMTSGIYNEQFF. For the CDR3, the DNA is TGTGCCAGCAGCATGACTAGCGGGATCTACAATGAGCAGTTCTTC.

The genes are TRBV4-3 and TRBJ2-3; no clear D gene. The CDR3 runs to 15 residues. Germline V gene lookup returns CDR1 LGHNA and CDR2 YSLEER. V lost 0 bases to trimming and J lost 0 bases, with 7 bases between them. CDR3 amino acids: CASSQDGQSTDTQYF. CDR3 DNA: TGCGCCAGCAGCCAAGATGGGCAGAGCACAGATACGCAGTATTTT.

This sequence joins TRBV14 and TRBJ2-7; tentatively, D is TRBD1 or TRBD2 (5 bases each). CDR3 length equals 13 residues. Between the trimmed V and J ends, which lost 3 bases and 3 bases, there was a span of 9 bases. Germline V lookup: CDR1 SGHDN, CDR2 FVKESK. This CDR3 is CASSHRENYEQYF. CDR3 bases: TGTGCCAGCAGCCACAGGGAGAACTACGAGCAGTACTTC.

This clonotype was counted a few times. For the CDR3, the DNA is TGTGCCAGCAGCTTAGGTTTACAGAACTATGGCTACACCTTC. As protein: CASSLGLQNYGYTF. This sequence joins TRBV7-9 and TRBJ1-2; no reliable D call. V dropped 1 base and J dropped 2 bases, with 8 bases sitting between them. Looked up from germline, CDR1 is SEHNR and CDR2 is FQNEAQ (reference sequence). The CDR3 loop spans 14 amino acids. Variable domain in full (rest from reference TRBV7-9 and TRBJ1-2): DTGVSQNPRHKITKRGQNVTFRCDPISEHNRLYWYRQTLGQGPEFLTYFQNEAQLEKSRLLSDRFSAERPKGSFSTLEIQRTEQGDSAMYLCASSLGLQNYGYTFGSGTRLTVV.

This clonotype was counted between two and nine times. V is TRBV29-1 and J is TRBJ2-3; no clear D gene. Looked up from germline, CDR1 is SQVTM and CDR2 is ANQGSEA. V was pared by 4 bases and J by 4 bases, with 6 bases between. The CDR3 contains 11 residues. The DNA for the CDR3 is TGCAGCGTTGGGAGTTCAGATACGCAGTATTTT. Protein sequence: CSVGSSDTQYF.

This clonotype was picked up a small number of times. This sequence joins TRBV20-1 and TRBJ2-1; 7 nucleotides line up with TRBD2. The germline V gene has CDR1 DFQATT and CDR2 SNEGSKA (reference sequence). V shed 0 bases, J shed 2 bases, and the junction held 1 base outside the gene matches. There are 14 residues in the CDR3. The CDR3 DNA reads as TGCAGTGCTAGAGACGGGAGGACCTACAATGAGCAGTTCTTC. Translated: CSARDGRTYNEQFF.

The chain couples TRBV12-3 or TRBV12-4 to TRBJ2-7; maybe TRBD1 (6 bases). The CDR3 runs to 13 residues. Trimming shortened V by 6 bases and J by 6 bases, and 15 bases separated the two germline ends. The CDR3 DNA sequence: TGTGCCAGCAGACCTAAAGGGGGAACCGAGCAGTACTTC. Amino acid sequence: CASRPKGGTEQYF.

The rearrangement uses TRBV6-2 or TRBV6-3 and TRBJ2-5; tentatively, D is TRBD2 (5 bases). This CDR3 is built from 14 residues. CDR1 and CDR2 from the germline V gene are MNHEY and SVGEGT. Trimming pared 7 bases from V and 7 bases from J, leaving 19 bases between. CDR3 DNA sequence: TGTGCCAGCAAAGAGGGTGGCGGAAAGTGGACCCAGTACTTC. Translated, it gives CASKEGGGKWTQYF.

This clonotype has more than one count but fewer than ten. V is TRBV7-2 and J is TRBJ2-7, with D maybe TRBD1 (6 bases). CDR1 and CDR2 from the germline V gene are SGHTA and FQGNSA. This CDR3 has 13 amino acids. Trimming stripped 1 base from V and 9 bases from J, with 13 bases between. The chain's CDR3 is CASSLVRGSPQYF. The DNA for the CDR3 is TGTGCCAGCAGCTTAGTCAGGGGTTCGCCGCAGTACTTC.

V and J are TRBV7-9 and TRBJ1-2; D is undetermined. Trimming removed 7 bases at V and 4 bases at J, with 22 bases between. The CDR3 consists of 16 residues. The germline V gene has CDR1 SEHNR and CDR2 FQNEAQ (reference sequence). The CDR3 DNA follows: TGTGCCAGCATCCCCGAAGGAGGGCTGGGATCCTATGGCTACACCTTC. It encodes CASIPEGGLGSYGYTF.